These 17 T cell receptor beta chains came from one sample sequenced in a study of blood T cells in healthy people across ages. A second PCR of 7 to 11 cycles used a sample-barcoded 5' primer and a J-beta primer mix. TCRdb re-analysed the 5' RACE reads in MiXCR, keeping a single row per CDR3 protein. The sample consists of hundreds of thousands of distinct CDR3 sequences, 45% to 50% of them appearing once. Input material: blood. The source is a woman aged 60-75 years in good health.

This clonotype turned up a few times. The CDR3 nucleotides read TGTGCCAGCAGCTTATACGGGACTTCTGGCTACACCTTC. This gives the protein CASSLYGTSGYTF. The chain recombines TRBV7-9 with TRBJ1-2; possibly TRBD1 for D (5 bases). V was trimmed by 2 bases and J by 7 bases, leaving 11 bases between them. The length of the CDR3 is 13 residues. The germline V gene encodes CDR1 SEHNR and CDR2 FQNEAQ (reference sequence).

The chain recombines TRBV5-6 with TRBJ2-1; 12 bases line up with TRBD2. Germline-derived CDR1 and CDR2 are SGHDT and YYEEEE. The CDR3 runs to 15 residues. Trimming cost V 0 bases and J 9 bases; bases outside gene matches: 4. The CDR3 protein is CASSLVTSGRSEQFF. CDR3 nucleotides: TGTGCCAGCAGCTTGGTAACTAGCGGGAGGAGTGAGCAGTTCTTC. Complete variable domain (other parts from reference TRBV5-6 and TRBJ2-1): DAGVTQSPTHLIKTRGQQVTLRCSPKSGHDTVSWYQQALGQGPQFIFQYYEEEERQRGNFPDRFSGHQFPNYSSELNVNALLLGDSALYLCASSLVTSGRSEQFFGPGTRLTVL.

CDR3 sequence reads: CASSLTSHLYEQYF. DNA of the CDR3: TGTGCCAGCAGCTTAACCTCGCACTTGTACGAGCAGTACTTC. This chain joins TRBV7-2 and TRBJ2-7; D unresolved. With 2 bases removed from V and 4 bases from J, the gap between germline ends came to 12 bases. Per the germline V gene, CDR1 is SGHTA and CDR2 is FQGNSA. The CDR3 has 14 amino acids.

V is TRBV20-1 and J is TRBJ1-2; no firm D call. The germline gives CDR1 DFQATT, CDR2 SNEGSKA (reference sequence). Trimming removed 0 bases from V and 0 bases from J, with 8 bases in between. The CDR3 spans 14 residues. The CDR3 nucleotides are TGCAGTGCTAGAGAGCGGGATACTAACTATGGCTACACCTTC. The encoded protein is CSARERDTNYGYTF.

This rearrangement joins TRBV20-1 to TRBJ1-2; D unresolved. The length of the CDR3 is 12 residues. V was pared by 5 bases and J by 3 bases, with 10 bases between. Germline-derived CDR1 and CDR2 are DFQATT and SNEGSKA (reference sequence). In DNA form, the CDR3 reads TGCAGTGCTCCAGGTAGAGACTATGGCTACACCTTC. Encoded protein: CSAPGRDYGYTF.

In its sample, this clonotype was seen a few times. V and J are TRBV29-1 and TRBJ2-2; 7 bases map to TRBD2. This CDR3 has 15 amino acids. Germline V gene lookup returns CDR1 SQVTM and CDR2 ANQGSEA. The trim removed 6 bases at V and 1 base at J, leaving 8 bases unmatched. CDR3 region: CSVLGGTENTGELFF. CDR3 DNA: TGCAGCGTCCTGGGGGGGACCGAGAACACCGGGGAGCTGTTTTTT.

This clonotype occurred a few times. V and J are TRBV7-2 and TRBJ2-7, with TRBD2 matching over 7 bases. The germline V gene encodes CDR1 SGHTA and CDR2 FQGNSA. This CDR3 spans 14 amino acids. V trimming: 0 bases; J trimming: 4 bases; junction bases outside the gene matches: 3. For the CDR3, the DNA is TGTGCCAGCAGCTTAGCGGGAGGGCGGTACGAGCAGTACTTC. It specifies CASSLAGGRYEQYF.

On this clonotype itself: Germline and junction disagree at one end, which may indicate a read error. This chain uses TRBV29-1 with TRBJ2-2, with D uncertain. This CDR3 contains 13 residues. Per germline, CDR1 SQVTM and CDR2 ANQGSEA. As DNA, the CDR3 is TGCAACGTTGCTCGCAGCGACACCGGGGAGCTGTTTTTT. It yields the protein CNVARSDTGELFF.

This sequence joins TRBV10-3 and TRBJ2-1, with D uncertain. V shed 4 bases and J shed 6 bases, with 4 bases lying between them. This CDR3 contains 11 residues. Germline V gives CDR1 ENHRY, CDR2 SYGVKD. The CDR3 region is CAISVANEQFF. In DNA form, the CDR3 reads TGTGCCATCAGTGTGGCCAATGAGCAGTTCTTC.

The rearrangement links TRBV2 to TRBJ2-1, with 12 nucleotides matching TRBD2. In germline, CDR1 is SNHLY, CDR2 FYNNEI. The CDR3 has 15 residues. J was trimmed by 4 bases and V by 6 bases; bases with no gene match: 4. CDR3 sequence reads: CASSPTSGGYNEQFF. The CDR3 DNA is TGTGCCAGCAGCCCTACTAGCGGGGGGTACAATGAGCAGTTCTTC.

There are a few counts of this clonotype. In DNA, the CDR3 is TGCAGCGTTGACGGGTCCCACAATGAGCAGTTCTTC. Protein sequence: CSVDGSHNEQFF. The chain uses TRBV29-1 and TRBJ2-1; D ambiguous. The germline V and J ends were trimmed by 3 bases and 5 bases, with 8 bases remaining between them. This CDR3 region has 12 residues. Germline loops: CDR1 SQVTM, CDR2 ANQGSEA.

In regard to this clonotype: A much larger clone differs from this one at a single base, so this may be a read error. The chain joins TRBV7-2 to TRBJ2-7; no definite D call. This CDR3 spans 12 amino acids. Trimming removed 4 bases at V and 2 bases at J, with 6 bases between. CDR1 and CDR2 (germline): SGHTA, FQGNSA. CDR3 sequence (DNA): TGTGCCAGCAGCTCAGCCACCTACGAGCAGTACTTC. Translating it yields CASSSATYEQYF.

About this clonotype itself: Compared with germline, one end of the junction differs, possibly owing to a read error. The CDR3 bases are TGTGCCGGCAGCCGGACAGGGCCATACAATGAGCAGTACTTC. Protein product: CAGSRTGPYNEQYF. This chain links TRBV7-2 with TRBJ2-7; 8 nucleotides line up with TRBD1. CDR1 and CDR2 (germline): SGHTA, FQGNSA. This CDR3 has 14 residues.

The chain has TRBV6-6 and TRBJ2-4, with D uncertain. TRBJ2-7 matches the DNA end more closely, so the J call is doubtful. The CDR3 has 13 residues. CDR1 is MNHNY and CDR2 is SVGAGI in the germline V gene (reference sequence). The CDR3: CASSDHPGYEQYF. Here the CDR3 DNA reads TGTGCCAGCAGTGACCACCCAGGTTACGAGCAGTACTTC.

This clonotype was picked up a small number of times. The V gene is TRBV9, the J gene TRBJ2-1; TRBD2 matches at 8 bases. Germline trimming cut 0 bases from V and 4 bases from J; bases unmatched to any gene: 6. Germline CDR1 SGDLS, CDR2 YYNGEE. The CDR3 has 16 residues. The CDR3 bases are TGTGCCAGCAGCGTAGGAGCGGGAGAGGGATACAATGAGCAGTTCTTC. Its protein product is CASSVGAGEGYNEQFF.

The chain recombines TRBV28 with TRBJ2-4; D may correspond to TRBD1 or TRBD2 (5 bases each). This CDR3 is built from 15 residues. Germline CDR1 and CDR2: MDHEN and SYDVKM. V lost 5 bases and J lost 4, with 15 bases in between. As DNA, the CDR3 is TGTGCCAGCAGTACCTCCCGGGGACGGAAAAACATTCAGTACTTC. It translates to CASSTSRGRKNIQYF.

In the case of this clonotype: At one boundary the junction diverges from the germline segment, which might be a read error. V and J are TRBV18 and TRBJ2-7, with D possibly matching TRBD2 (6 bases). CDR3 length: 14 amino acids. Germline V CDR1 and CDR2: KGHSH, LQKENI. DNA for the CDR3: TGTGCCAGCTCACCCGGGAGTAAAGCCTACGAGCGGTACTTC. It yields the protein CASSPGSKAYERYF.